Each of the 27 T cell receptor beta chains below was sequenced from the same sample in a study of cytomegalovirus exposure and HLA in healthy donors. The PCR contained 60 Vbeta and 13 Jbeta primers. TCRdb's copy holds only in-frame clones and misses some; the assay was immunoSEQ multiplex PCR. This sample has about 140,000 clones, with roughly three fifths found just once. The sequenced material came from PBMCs. The receptors here all came from a male donor in good health and CMV-seronegative.

This clone was seen a few times. This chain links TRBV13 with TRBJ2-5, with 7 bases aligning to TRBD2. The germline V gene has CDR1 PRHDT and CDR2 FYEKMQ (reference sequence). This CDR3 has 15 residues. Unmatched junction bases numbered 8, after V lost 5 bases and J lost 2 bases. CDR3 sequence reads: CASSPAPGGQETQYF. DNA for the CDR3: TGTGCCAGCAGCCCGGCGCCGGGGGGACAAGAGACCCAGTACTTC.

The table lists this clone with a few counts. This chain links TRBV27 with TRBJ1-1, with TRBD1 identical over 8 bases. Germline CDR1 is MNHEY and CDR2 is SMNVEV (reference sequence). Losses at the gene ends were 6 bases for V and 1 base for J; bases not matched to a gene: 19. The CDR3 is 19 residues long. CDR3 DNA: TGTGCCAGCAGCCCCCTAATAGGACAGGGTTCCTCGGGGAACACTGAAGCTTTCTTT. Protein: CASSPLIGQGSSGNTEAFF.

This clone showed up just once. Other DNA sequences in this sample translate to the same CDR3. The chain combines TRBV2 with TRBJ1-2, with TRBD1 matching over 9 bases. The CDR3 runs 13 residues. In germline, CDR1 is SNHLY, CDR2 FYNNEI. Trimming removed 6 bases from V and 3 bases from J; junction bases left unmatched: 2. CDR3 protein: CASRRDRDYGYTF. The CDR3, as DNA: TGTGCCAGCAGAAGGGACAGGGACTATGGCTACACCTTC.

CDR3 region: CASSSSSYNEQFF. Written as DNA, the CDR3 is TGTGCCAGCAGCTCGTCCTCCTACAATGAGCAGTTCTTC. The chain is built from TRBV28 and TRBJ2-1; D unclear. CDR1 is MDHEN and CDR2 is SYDVKM in the germline V gene. V was pared by 6 bases and J by 0 bases, with 6 bases between. The CDR3 contains 13 residues.

This clone has only one observation. The J gene is TRBJ1-1, the V gene TRBV7-6, with TRBD1 as a possible D gene (5 bases). V was trimmed by 5 bases and J by 1 base, leaving 8 bases between them. Germline lookup yields CDR1 SGHVS and CDR2 FNYEAQ. This CDR3 is built from 13 residues. CDR3 sequence reads: CASSQGGNTEAFF. The DNA for the CDR3 is TGTGCCAGCAGCCAGGGAGGGAACACTGAAGCTTTCTTT. Looking up the rest from reference TRBV7-6 and TRBJ1-1 gives the full variable domain: GAGVSQSPRYKVTKRGQDVALRCDPISGHVSLYWYRQALGQGPEFLTYFNYEAQQDKSGLPNDRFSAERPEGSISTLTIQRTEQRDSAMYRCASSQGGNTEAFFGQGTRLTVV.

This clone has ten or more counts. J is TRBJ1-5 and V is TRBV11-1, with D possibly TRBD1 on 6 matching bases. CDR1 is SGHAT, CDR2 FQDESV, per germline (reference sequence). The CDR3 sequence is 14 residues long. Between the trimmed V and J ends, which lost 3 bases and 4 bases, there was a span of 10 bases. The CDR3 is CASSLDSANQPQHF. The CDR3 DNA is TGTGCCAGCAGCTTGGACAGTGCTAATCAGCCCCAGCATTTT. The entire variable domain, with the rest obtained from reference TRBV11-1 and TRBJ1-5, is as follows: EAEVAQSPRYKITEKSQAVAFWCDPISGHATLYWYRQILGQGPELLVQFQDESVVDDSQLPKDRFSAERLKGVDSTLKIQPAELGDSAMYLCASSLDSANQPQHFGDGTRLSIL.

The rearrangement links TRBV27 to TRBJ2-7, with D hard to call. This CDR3 comprises 14 residues. V lost 0 bases, J lost 3 bases, and 9 bases lay in between. Germline CDR1 reads MNHEY; CDR2 reads SMNVEV (reference sequence). The CDR3 DNA is TGTGCCAGCAGTTTATCTATGGCCCACTACGAGCAGTACTTC. It encodes CASSLSMAHYEQYF.

The chain has TRBV11-1 and TRBJ2-5; TRBD1 matches 11 bases. CDR3 size: 16 residues. CDR1 is SGHAT, CDR2 FQDESV, per germline (reference sequence). J lost 2 bases, V lost 5 bases, and 7 bases had no gene match. This CDR3 reads CASSPWDRGGQETQYF. DNA of the CDR3: TGTGCCAGCAGCCCCTGGGACAGGGGGGGACAAGAGACCCAGTACTTC.

V usage is TRBV13 and J usage is TRBJ2-3; D perhaps matches TRBD2 (6 bases). Germline-derived CDR1 and CDR2 are PRHDT and FYEKMQ (reference sequence). This CDR3 is built from 12 residues. V dropped 4 bases and J dropped 4 bases, with 6 bases sitting between them. The CDR3 sequence: CASSWGADTQYF. For the CDR3, the DNA is TGTGCCAGCAGCTGGGGGGCAGATACGCAGTATTTT.

The genes are TRBV9 and TRBJ2-5; 8 bases align to TRBD1. This CDR3 is 16 amino acids long. J was trimmed by 5 bases and V by 0 bases; bases with no gene match: 9. CDR1 and CDR2 from the germline V gene are SGDLS and YYNGEE. The chain's CDR3 is CASSVDPGQGSETQYF. The CDR3 nucleotides are TGTGCCAGCAGCGTAGACCCCGGACAGGGAAGTGAGACCCAGTACTTC.

CDR3 DNA: TGTGCCAGCAGCGTAACTAGCGGTATTCCAGATACGCAGTATTTT. Amino acids: CASSVTSGIPDTQYF. V usage is TRBV7-2 and J usage is TRBJ2-3; 8 bases fit TRBD2. The CDR3 runs 15 residues. Germline loops: CDR1 SGHTA, CDR2 FQGNSA. V lost 5 bases to trimming and J lost 4 bases; unmatched junction nucleotides: 8.

This chain links TRBV19 with TRBJ1-6; 7 bases map to TRBD1. This CDR3 is built from 14 residues. The ends lost 5 bases at V and 7 bases at J; junction bases unmatched: 5. Germline assignment: CDR1 LNHDA and CDR2 SQIVND (reference sequence). CDR3 sequence reads: CASSWTGINSPLHF. For the CDR3, the DNA is TGTGCCAGTAGTTGGACAGGAATCAATTCACCCCTCCACTTT.

The chain carries TRBV30 and TRBJ1-1, with 7 bases aligning to TRBD1. Germline CDR1 reads GTSNPN; CDR2 reads SVGIG (reference sequence). The V and J ends lost 0 bases and 0 bases, in that order; junction bases with no gene match: 4. This CDR3 is built from 15 residues. CDR3 DNA sequence: TGTGCCTGGAGTGTATCAGGGACAGTGAACACTGAAGCTTTCTTT. Its protein is CAWSVSGTVNTEAFF.

The rearrangement uses TRBV14 and TRBJ1-1; no clear D gene. Germline CDR1 and CDR2: SGHDN and FVKESK. The CDR3 extends over 17 amino acids. The V end lost 4 bases, the J end lost 1 base, and 19 bases lay between the germline ends. The CDR3: CASSPQPRYSGNTEAFF. In nucleotides, the CDR3 is TGTGCCAGCAGCCCGCAACCCAGATACAGTGGGAACACTGAAGCTTTCTTT. The full variable domain, with the rest looked up from reference TRBV14 and TRBJ1-1, is EAGVTQFPSHSVIEKGQTVTLRCDPISGHDNLYWYRRVMGKEIKFLLHFVKESKQDESGMPNNRFLAERTGGTYSTLKVQPAELEDSGVYFCASSPQPRYSGNTEAFFGQGTRLTVV.

The J gene is TRBJ1-5, the V gene TRBV5-5, with D unclear. Germline loops: CDR1 SGHKS, CDR2 YYEKEE (reference sequence). The CDR3 loop spans 13 amino acids. V gave up 1 base and J gave up 2 bases, with 4 bases separating them. DNA for the CDR3: TGTGCCAGCAGCTTGACAGGCAATCAGCCCCAGCATTTT. Encoded protein: CASSLTGNQPQHF.

This clone was found a few times. The sample holds other DNA sequences that translate to the same CDR3. This rearrangement joins TRBV5-1 to TRBJ1-3; 12 bases map to TRBD1. Germline CDR1 is SGHRS and CDR2 is YFSETQ. CDR3 length: 17 residues. The V gene end was trimmed by 2 bases and the J gene end by 7 bases; junction bases not matched to a gene: 10. The chain's CDR3 is CASSLPGTGGDRNTIYF. In DNA form, the CDR3 reads TGCGCCAGCAGCTTACCCGGGACAGGGGGCGATCGGAACACCATATATTTT.

The CDR3 nucleotides are TGTGCCAGCAGCCATCCGGGACAGTACACAGATACGCAGTATTTT. It is translated as CASSHPGQYTDTQYF. The chain has TRBV27 and TRBJ2-3, with 7 bases fitting TRBD1. The germline gives CDR1 MNHEY, CDR2 SMNVEV (reference sequence). The CDR3 loop spans 15 amino acids. V lost 6 bases and J lost 2; bases outside the gene matches: 8.

The gene calls are TRBV2 and TRBJ2-7; TRBD1 is a possible D gene (5 bases). The CDR3 consists of 13 residues. The V end lost 9 bases, the J end lost 0 bases, and 12 bases lay between the germline ends. Germline V gene sequence: CDR1 SNHLY, CDR2 FYNNEI. CDR3 sequence: CASSTESSYEQYF. Written as DNA, the CDR3 is TGTGCCAGTTCGACAGAGAGCTCCTACGAGCAGTACTTC.

The chain links TRBV7-6 to TRBJ1-4; D unclear. Looked up from germline, CDR1 is SGHVS and CDR2 is FNYEAQ. The V and J ends lost 1 base and 5 bases respectively, with 8 bases between them. This CDR3 is built from 14 residues. The CDR3 region has the DNA TGTGCCAGCAGCTTAGGGTACAGAAATGAAAAACTGTTTTTT. This translates into CASSLGYRNEKLFF. Together with reference TRBV7-6 and TRBJ1-4, the CDR3 gives the full variable domain: GAGVSQSPRYKVTKRGQDVALRCDPISGHVSLYWYRQALGQGPEFLTYFNYEAQQDKSGLPNDRFSAERPEGSISTLTIQRTEQRDSAMYRCASSLGYRNEKLFFGSGTQLSVL.

This chain joins TRBV27 and TRBJ2-7; 9 bases map to TRBD1. CDR3 size: 16 residues. J was trimmed by 3 bases and V by 5 bases; bases with no gene match: 11. Germline loops: CDR1 MNHEY, CDR2 SMNVEV (reference sequence). The CDR3 here is CASSGGYRDRVYEQYF. The CDR3 coding sequence is TGTGCCAGCAGTGGAGGCTACCGGGACAGGGTCTACGAGCAGTACTTC.

The chain has TRBV6-4 and TRBJ2-5, with TRBD2 matching 12 bases. This CDR3 spans 14 amino acids. The ends lost 3 bases at V and 5 bases at J; junction bases unmatched: 1. CDR1 is MRHNA, CDR2 SNTAGT, per germline. The CDR3 sequence: CASSETSGGETQYF. The DNA for the CDR3 is TGTGCCAGCAGTGAGACTAGCGGGGGTGAGACCCAGTACTTC.

A word on this clone: Other DNA sequences of this sample code for an identical CDR3. This chain links TRBV7-3 with TRBJ1-2, with 8 positions matching TRBD1. The J segment lost 4 bases and the V segment lost 4 bases, leaving 2 bases of the junction unmatched. CDR3 length equals 13 residues. Germline V gene data show CDR1 as SGHTA and CDR2 as FQGTGA. In DNA form, the CDR3 reads TGTGCCAGCAGCTCAGGACAGGGCTATGGCTACACCTTC. As protein: CASSSGQGYGYTF.

Concerning this clone: One end of the junction does not line up with germline, which may come from a read error. The sample carries other DNA sequences with the same CDR3. This chain connects TRBV19 to TRBJ2-2; a possible D gene is TRBD1 (6 bases). Looked up from germline, CDR1 is LNHDA and CDR2 is SQIVND (reference sequence). The CDR3 is 12 residues long. The CDR3 DNA sequence: TGTGCCAGTAGTATTGTTCAGGGGCCGCTGTTTTTC. This codes for CASSIVQGPLFF.

J is TRBJ1-6 and V is TRBV25-1; D gene unclear. The germline V gene has CDR1 MGHDK and CDR2 SYGVNS. V lost 4 bases and J lost 6, with 7 bases in between. The CDR3 length is 13 residues. The CDR3 loop is CASSVRGNSPLHF. The CDR3 DNA sequence: TGTGCCAGCAGTGTACGGGGTAATTCACCCCTCCACTTT.

This clone has only a few counts. J is TRBJ1-1 and V is TRBV27; no clear D. The CDR3 contains 13 residues. Per germline, CDR1 MNHEY and CDR2 SMNVEV (reference sequence). V lost 6 bases, J lost 3 bases, and 11 bases lay in between. In nucleotides, the CDR3 is TGTGCCAGCAGAGGAACAACAGACACTGAAGCTTTCTTT. Translating gives CASRGTTDTEAFF.

This clone has just a few counts. The V and J genes are TRBV5-1 and TRBJ1-1; 10 bases are shared with TRBD1. Per germline, CDR1 SGHRS and CDR2 YFSETQ. V gave up 4 bases and J gave up 1 base; unmatched junction bases: 13. The CDR3 is 18 amino acids. The CDR3 reads CASSANVGQGERNTEAFF. The CDR3 coding sequence is TGCGCCAGCAGCGCGAATGTTGGACAGGGGGAAAGGAACACTGAAGCTTTCTTT. The full variable domain, its missing parts supplied by reference TRBV5-1 and TRBJ1-1, is KAGVTQTPRYLIKTRGQQVTLSCSPISGHRSVSWYQQTPGQGLQFLFEYFSETQRNKGNFPGRFSGRQFSNSRSEMNVSTLELGDSALYLCASSANVGQGERNTEAFFGQGTRLTVV.

The genes are TRBV7-9 and TRBJ1-1, with D uncertain. Trimming removed 0 bases at V and 1 base at J, with 6 bases between. Germline lookup yields CDR1 SEHNR and CDR2 FQNEAQ (reference sequence). The CDR3 spans 14 residues. This chain's CDR3 is CASSLAGGNTEAFF. DNA for the CDR3: TGTGCCAGCAGCTTAGCCGGCGGGAACACTGAAGCTTTCTTT.